This TCR beta chain was retrieved from a study of blood T cell repertoires in COVID-19. Study details: Acute-phase and convalescent COVID-19 samples originated in the United States, Italy and Spain.

Germline V gene data show CDR1 as MNHEY and CDR2 as SMNVEV (reference sequence). The CDR3 runs 19 residues. V lost 4 bases and J lost 4; bases outside the gene matches: 20. This table comes from immunoSEQ multiplex PCR, and its TCRdb copy is limited to in-frame clones, with some not included. The data show 50,000 to 60,000 clones, with less than 95% seen just once and roughly 6.2% held by the top ten. The chain combines TRBV27 with TRBJ2-3, with 7 bases fitting TRBD2. The sequencing input was peripheral blood. The clonotype was recovered from a man aged 40-49 years with acute or convalescent COVID-19. The CDR3 sequence is CASSSEHPLGRELSDTQYF. For the CDR3, the DNA is TGTGCCAGCAGTTCCGAACACCCCTTAGGGCGGGAGTTGTCAGATACGCAGTATTTT.